The T cell receptor (beta chain) under discussion was sequenced for a study of post-analysis software for immune sequencing data. The study's findings and limits: Five or six TRBV segments were significantly more frequent in patients than in controls. TRBV5-6, TRBV5-1 and TRBV20-1 were among these segments.

The authors incorporated unique molecular identifiers into the TCR beta cDNA libraries. Each CDR3 protein is one row after TCRdb ran MiXCR on the PCR reads. The repertoire holds 350,000 to 500,000 distinct CDR3 sequences, approximately 42% seen once, with less than 10% in the top ten. Turning to this clonotype: The antigen remains undetermined.

V gave up 4 bases and J gave up 5 bases, with 6 bases separating them. Germline V gene sequence: CDR1 MNHEY, CDR2 SVGEGT. This CDR3 region has 11 residues. Sample: blood. This clonotype was obtained from a girl aged 2 to 10 with multiple sclerosis. The rearrangement joins TRBV6-2 or TRBV6-3 to TRBJ2-7; no clear D gene. This CDR3 is CASSFLNEQYF. CDR3 DNA: TGTGCCAGCAGTTTCTTGAACGAGCAGTACTTC.